This TCR beta chain comes out of a study of T cell clusters in autoimmune cytopenias. Study observations and caveats: A dominant lymphoma-associated repertoire apparently masked the cluster-lack signature in secondary cytopenia versus chronic lymphocytic leukemia. Physiological T cell clusters of healthy donors were apparently absent in primary autoimmune cytopenia patients.

Per germline, CDR1 MNHEY and CDR2 SVGAGI. The CDR3 sequence is 16 residues long. Comment on this clonotype: The antigen is not known.

One tube held mixed TRB-A and TRB-B primer pools for touch-down PCR. Reprocessing the multiplex PCR reads, TCRdb reports a single entry for every CDR3 protein and omits DNA. This sample contains nearly 9,000 distinct CDR3 sequences. Each sample's input was about 270 ng genomic DNA, 35,000 to 40,000 genome equivalents. The chain carries TRBV6-5 and TRBJ1-6; the TRBD1 assignment by TCRdb is unverifiable without DNA. The material sequenced was peripheral blood. The TCR originated in a human donor with an autoimmune cytopenia or autoimmune hepatitis (not recorded which). This chain's CDR3 is CASSYSAGTGRSPLHF.